These 20 T cell receptor beta chains came from one sample sequenced in a study of T cells in Graves' hyperthyroidism and ophthalmopathy. Amplified regions were TCR beta CDR3 sequences from RNA transcripts. Using the HTBI primer set, a first-round RT-PCR was run on the TCR CDR3. Via MiXCR, TCRdb re-called the multiplex PCR reads, giving one row per CDR3 protein. The table shows hundreds of thousands of distinct CDR3 sequences, with over 15% occurring only once. The sequenced material came from blood. The receptors originated from a woman in her forties or fifties with Graves' hyperthyroidism that later progressed to Graves' ophthalmopathy.

The chain has TRBV10-3 and TRBJ2-3, with D perhaps matching TRBD1 or TRBD2 (6 bases each). The CDR3 runs to 14 residues. The V end was cut by 6 bases, the J end by 4 bases, with 14 bases between. From germline, CDR1 is ENHRY and CDR2 SYGVKD. CDR3 amino acids: CAIRGGPLADTQYF. The CDR3 DNA is TGTGCCATCAGGGGGGGCCCATTGGCAGATACGCAGTATTTT.

The V and J genes are TRBV12-3 or TRBV12-4 and TRBJ1-5, with D unresolved. The CDR3 contains 13 residues. Trimming stripped 7 bases from V and 2 bases from J, with 9 bases between. The CDR3 loop is CASKGKGNQPQHF. As DNA, the CDR3 is TGTGCCAGCAAAGGAAAGGGCAATCAGCCCCAGCATTTT.

The chain recombines TRBV9 with TRBJ1-3; the D is unclear. Germline V gives CDR1 SGDLS, CDR2 YYNGEE. The CDR3 length is 14 residues. V lost 3 bases and J 1 base, leaving 8 bases between the germline ends. The CDR3 nucleotides are TGTGCCAGCAGCGACGGGAAGTCTGGAAACACCATATATTTT. Encoded protein: CASSDGKSGNTIYF.

There are a few counts of this clonotype. The CDR3 DNA reads as TGTGCCAGCAGTGAAGAGGCAGGGGGCAGGCAGCCCCAGCATTTT. Its protein product is CASSEEAGGRQPQHF. The genes are TRBV6-1 and TRBJ1-5, with TRBD1 identical over 8 bases. The V gene's germline CDR1 is MNHNS and CDR2 SASEGT. V dropped 1 base and J dropped 7; count of bases not matched to a gene: 6. The CDR3 contains 15 residues.

This clonotype showed up many times. The genes are TRBV18 and TRBJ2-5; possible D gene TRBD1, 5 bases. V dropped 6 bases and J dropped 1 base, with 12 bases sitting between them. This CDR3 is 14 amino acids long. CDR1 is KGHSH and CDR2 is LQKENI in the germline V gene. The CDR3 here is CASSTPRVQETQYF. CDR3 DNA: TGTGCCAGCTCTACTCCCAGGGTCCAAGAGACCCAGTACTTC.

This clonotype was picked up many times. The V gene is TRBV18, the J gene TRBJ1-2, with 7 bases fitting TRBD1. The CDR3 runs 16 residues. Unmatched junction bases numbered 12, after V lost 4 bases and J lost 4 bases. Germline V lookup: CDR1 KGHSH, CDR2 LQKENI. CDR3 loop: CASSRADRDLIYGYTF. CDR3 DNA sequence: TGTGCCAGCTCACGGGCCGACAGGGACCTAATCTATGGCTACACCTTC.

This clonotype was seen many times. The J gene is TRBJ2-5, the V gene TRBV11-2, with no clear D. Trimming removed 2 bases from V and 4 bases from J, with 5 bases in between. Germline V gene lookup returns CDR1 SGHAT and CDR2 FQNNGV. The CDR3 loop spans 12 amino acids. The CDR3 DNA sequence: TGTGCCAGCAGCTTACTCACAGAGACCCAGTACTTC. Encoded protein: CASSLLTETQYF.

The chain has TRBV27 and TRBJ1-5; TRBD1 aligns across 8 bases. The CDR3 consists of 14 residues. J was trimmed by 5 bases and V by 5 bases; bases with no gene match: 5. Germline CDR1 reads MNHEY; CDR2 reads SMNVEV (reference sequence). The CDR3 region has the DNA TGTGCCAGCAGTACCGGACAGGGCTATCAGCCCCAGCATTTT. Translating it yields CASSTGQGYQPQHF.

In DNA form, the CDR3 reads TGTGCCATCAGTTCAAGCACAGATACGCAGTATTTT. Amino acids: CAISSSTDTQYF. This chain links TRBV10-3 with TRBJ2-3; D call uncertain. The V end lost 5 bases, the J end lost 0 bases, and 3 bases lay between the germline ends. Per the germline V gene, CDR1 is ENHRY and CDR2 is SYGVKD. The CDR3 has 12 residues.

The sample holds many counts of this clonotype. V usage is TRBV5-1 and J usage is TRBJ2-7, with D uncertain. V was cut by 0 bases and J by 3 bases, with 13 bases left in between. Germline values: CDR1 SGHRS, CDR2 YFSETQ. The CDR3 runs 15 residues. The CDR3 is CASSLGAGPYYEQYF. CDR3 sequence (DNA): TGCGCCAGCAGCTTGGGTGCAGGACCCTACTACGAGCAGTACTTC.

In this sample, this clonotype turned up a few times. The rearrangement links TRBV14 to TRBJ1-1; the match to TRBD1 covers 9 bases. Germline CDR1 is SGHDN and CDR2 is FVKESK. J gave up 4 bases and V 3 bases, and 6 bases lay outside the gene matches. The CDR3 length is 15 residues. For the CDR3, the DNA is TGTGCCAGCAGCCACCCCGGACAGGGGTTCACTGAAGCTTTCTTT. It is translated as CASSHPGQGFTEAFF. The entire variable domain, with the rest obtained from reference TRBV14 and TRBJ1-1, is as follows: EAGVTQFPSHSVIEKGQTVTLRCDPISGHDNLYWYRRVMGKEIKFLLHFVKESKQDESGMPNNRFLAERTGGTYSTLKVQPAELEDSGVYFCASSHPGQGFTEAFFGQGTRLTVV.

In this sample, this clonotype turned up many times. The rearrangement uses TRBV20-1 and TRBJ2-3, with 7 bases identical to TRBD2. V dropped 0 bases and J dropped 0; count of bases not matched to a gene: 12. The CDR3 is 18 amino acids. The germline V gene has CDR1 DFQATT and CDR2 SNEGSKA (reference sequence). The CDR3, as DNA: TGCAGTGCTAGAGATCGGGGGGACTTTAGTGCTAGCACAGATACGCAGTATTTT. This codes for CSARDRGDFSASTDTQYF.

Remarks on this clonotype: Mismatch with germline at one junction end may stem from a read error. The gene calls are TRBV7-7 and TRBJ2-5; tentatively, D is TRBD2 (7 bases). This CDR3 region has 14 residues. Germline V gene lookup returns CDR1 SSHAT and CDR2 FNYEAQ (reference sequence). CDR3 protein: CASSKDGGPRTQYF. CDR3 sequence (DNA): TGTGCTAGCAGCAAGGACGGGGGGCCTCGGACCCAGTACTTC.

This clonotype has at least ten counts. J is TRBJ2-7 and V is TRBV14; tentative D call: TRBD1 (6 bases). Trimming shortened V by 5 bases and J by 0 bases, and 11 bases separated the two germline ends. From germline, CDR1 is SGHDN and CDR2 FVKESK. The CDR3 length is 14 residues. CDR3 sequence: CASSSTGYSYEQYF. DNA of the CDR3: TGTGCCAGCAGCTCGACAGGTTACTCCTACGAGCAGTACTTC.

This clonotype has at least ten counts. V usage is TRBV3-1 and J usage is TRBJ2-7; TRBD2 aligns across 11 bases. Germline V CDR1 and CDR2: LGHDT, YNNKEL (reference sequence). This CDR3 region has 16 residues. Trimming cost V 0 bases and J 6 bases; bases outside gene matches: 7. The CDR3 here is CASSQESGTSGAEQYF. The CDR3 DNA reads TGTGCCAGCAGCCAAGAATCCGGGACTAGCGGCGCCGAGCAGTACTTC.

This clonotype was counted ten times or more. The chain couples TRBV6-1 to TRBJ2-7, with 7 bases identical to TRBD2. The junction had 12 bases not matched to a gene; V was cut back by 8 bases and J by 5 bases. This CDR3 spans 14 amino acids. CDR1 is MNHNS, CDR2 SASEGT, per germline. CDR3 DNA sequence: TGTGCCAGCGAGCACGGAGCGGGGTTGGACGAGCAGTACTTC. This sequence encodes CASEHGAGLDEQYF.

This clonotype appeared many times. The gene calls are TRBV7-3 and TRBJ2-1; D ambiguous. The CDR3 is made up of 13 amino acids. Germline V CDR1 and CDR2: SGHTA, FQGTGA. V was clipped by 4 bases and J by 1 base, with 5 bases between them. CDR3 loop: CASSSQSYNEQFF. CDR3 bases: TGTGCCAGCAGCTCCCAATCCTACAATGAGCAGTTCTTC.

This chain links TRBV12-3 or TRBV12-4 with TRBJ1-2; no firm D call. Trimming shortened V by 7 bases and J by 4 bases, and 7 bases separated the two germline ends. The CDR3 is 11 residues long. The CDR3 loop reads CASTTGYGYTF. The DNA for the CDR3 is TGTGCCAGCACCACGGGCTATGGCTACACCTTC.

The rearrangement uses TRBV2 and TRBJ1-4; D gene ambiguous. CDR1 is SNHLY, CDR2 FYNNEI, per germline. Between the trimmed V and J ends, which lost 8 bases and 5 bases, there was a span of 9 bases. The CDR3 sequence is 12 residues long. The DNA of the CDR3 is TGTGCCAGCGCGGTCCTAAATGAAAAACTGTTTTTT. As protein: CASAVLNEKLFF.

Ten or more counts support this clonotype. This chain connects TRBV20-1 to TRBJ1-1; 8 bases agree with TRBD1. This CDR3 has 13 residues. V was clipped by 8 bases and J by 6 bases; unmatched bases: 11. From germline, CDR1 is DFQATT and CDR2 SNEGSKA (reference sequence). The CDR3 sequence is CSTPGQASAEAFF. The CDR3 coding sequence is TGCAGTACCCCGGGACAGGCAAGCGCTGAAGCTTTCTTT.